This T cell receptor (beta chain) was profiled in a study of cytomegalovirus exposure and HLA in healthy donors. Study in general: The roughly 120 validation repertoires used the same platform as the roughly 620 first-cohort repertoires, a later analysis reported.

Assay: immunoSEQ multiplex PCR; the TCRdb copy retains only in-frame clones and omits some. The data show approximately 190,000 clones, 84% seen once. Germline CDR1 reads SEHNR; CDR2 reads FQNEAQ (reference sequence). CDR3 length: 15 residues. With V trimmed by 1 base and J by 7 bases, 4 bases remained unmatched. This receptor was taken from a woman aged 25 to 39 in good health and CMV-seropositive. Sequenced material: PBMCs. The chain links TRBV7-9 to TRBJ2-1; 10 bases are shared with TRBD2. The CDR3 protein is CASSLGTSGLNEQFF. CDR3 sequence (DNA): TGTGCCAGCAGCTTAGGGACTAGCGGCTTAAATGAGCAGTTCTTC. Complete variable domain (other parts from reference TRBV7-9 and TRBJ2-1): DTGVSQNPRHKITKRGQNVTFRCDPISEHNRLYWYRQTLGQGPEFLTYFQNEAQLEKSRLLSDRFSAERPKGSFSTLEIQRTEQGDSAMYLCASSLGTSGLNEQFFGPGTRLTVL.